Listed here are 22 T cell receptor beta chains from one sample, sequenced in a study of blood T cell repertoires in COVID-19. Method: immunoSEQ multiplex PCR; TCRdb's copy keeps in-frame clones and lacks some. This sample has more than 130,000 clones; more than 80% occur once, and the top ten carry over 7.5%. Sequenced: peripheral blood. These TCRs come from a woman of 80 years or more in a cohort sampled during active or convalescent COVID-19.

In its sample, this clone was seen a few times. The chain has TRBV6-5 and TRBJ1-1, with 7 bases matching TRBD1. The V gene's germline CDR1 is MNHEY and CDR2 SVGAGI. The V and J ends lost 4 bases and 1 base, in that order; junction bases with no gene match: 9. The CDR3 runs 16 residues. CDR3 in amino acids: CASSSHGHRGNTEAFF. The CDR3 DNA is TGTGCCAGCAGTTCCCACGGACACAGGGGGAACACTGAAGCTTTCTTT.

The rearrangement links TRBV3-1 (or the pseudogene TRBV3-2) to TRBJ2-5; 10 bases agree with TRBD1. V shed 0 bases and J 3 bases; nucleotides not matched to a gene: 4. CDR3 length: 16 amino acids. Germline V lookup: CDR1 LGHDT, CDR2 YNNKEL (reference sequence). The CDR3 reads CASSQDPGQGKETQYF. The CDR3 DNA is TGTGCCAGCAGCCAAGATCCGGGACAGGGGAAAGAGACCCAGTACTTC.

The chain carries TRBV5-1 and TRBJ1-1; the match to TRBD1 covers 10 bases. Unmatched junction bases numbered 4, after V lost 4 bases and J lost 1 base. The CDR3 runs 15 residues. CDR1 is SGHRS and CDR2 is YFSETQ in the germline V gene. The DNA for the CDR3 is TGCGCCAGCAGCACCCGGACAGGGGGGAACACTGAAGCTTTCTTT. Its translation: CASSTRTGGNTEAFF.

The chain joins TRBV25-1 to TRBJ2-3; D is perhaps TRBD2 (5 bases). Germline V CDR1 and CDR2: MGHDK, SYGVNS. This CDR3 contains 16 residues. The V and J ends lost 10 bases and 0 bases respectively, with 20 bases between them. CDR3 bases: TGTGCCACCGCCCCGGCCGGACTCACTAGCACAGATACGCAGTATTTT. The encoded protein is CATAPAGLTSTDTQYF. Filled out from reference TRBV25-1 and TRBJ2-3, the complete variable domain reads EADIYQTPRYLVIGTGKKITLECSQTMGHDKMYWYQQDPGMELHLIHYSYGVNSTEKGDLSSESTVSRIRTEHFPLTLESARPSHTSQYLCATAPAGLTSTDTQYFGPGTRLTVL.

The chain joins TRBV5-1 to TRBJ2-3; maybe TRBD1 (5 bases). CDR3 length: 15 residues. From germline, CDR1 is SGHRS and CDR2 YFSETQ. Trimming removed 4 bases from V and 0 bases from J, with 12 bases in between. CDR3 amino acids: CASSTSTASTDTQYF. The CDR3 DNA is TGCGCCAGCAGCACCTCGACAGCTAGCACAGATACGCAGTATTTT.

This rearrangement joins TRBV19 to TRBJ1-3; D is perhaps TRBD1 (5 bases). Trimming left V 9 bases short and J 0 bases short, with 12 bases between. CDR1 and CDR2 (germline): LNHDA, SQIVND (reference sequence). The CDR3 length is 14 residues. DNA for the CDR3: TGTGCCAGCCAACGGGGGGTCTCTGGAAACACCATATATTTT. Residues: CASQRGVSGNTIYF.

The chain links TRBV4-2 to TRBJ2-3; weak D call: TRBD2 (5 bases). This CDR3 is built from 17 residues. Germline assignment: CDR1 LGHNA and CDR2 YNFKEQ. Trimming shortened V by 0 bases and J by 2 bases, and 15 bases separated the two germline ends. CDR3 residues: CASSQEANSAITDTQYF. DNA of the CDR3: TGTGCCAGCAGCCAAGAGGCGAATAGCGCTATCACAGATACGCAGTATTTT.

This sequence joins TRBV7-3 and TRBJ1-1; D gene ambiguous. The CDR3 is 15 amino acids. Looked up from germline, CDR1 is SGHTA and CDR2 is FQGTGA. V was clipped by 5 bases and J by 2 bases, with 15 bases between them. CDR3 region: CASSPGTGFNTEAFF. As DNA, the CDR3 is TGTGCCAGCAGCCCCGGTACGGGGTTTAACACTGAAGCTTTCTTT.

This chain links TRBV5-1 with TRBJ1-5; D is undetermined. The V and J ends lost 0 bases and 6 bases respectively, with 13 bases between them. CDR3 size: 15 residues. Germline V CDR1 and CDR2: SGHRS, YFSETQ. CDR3: CASSLGGGDSQPQHF. The CDR3 DNA reads as TGCGCCAGCAGCTTGGGTGGCGGGGATTCTCAGCCCCAGCATTTT.

This chain connects TRBV7-2 to TRBJ2-5; TRBD1 is a possible D gene (6 bases). V was trimmed by 4 bases and J by 1 base, leaving 16 bases between them. Germline V gene data show CDR1 as SGHTA and CDR2 as FQGNSA. The CDR3 sequence is 16 residues long. The CDR3 nucleotides are TGTGCCAGCAGCTCTGGACAGTTTGGGTCCCAAGAGACCCAGTACTTC. It is translated as CASSSGQFGSQETQYF. Full variable domain (remainder filled in from reference TRBV7-2 and TRBJ2-5): GAGVSQSPSNKVTEKGKDVELRCDPISGHTALYWYRQSLGQGLEFLIYFQGNSAPDKSGLPSDRFSAERTGGSVSTLTIQRTQQEDSAVYLCASSSGQFGSQETQYFGPGTRLLVL.

The V and J genes are TRBV7-9 and TRBJ1-5, with a weak D call TRBD1 (5 bases). Trimming cost V 4 bases and J 2 bases, with 9 bases left between them. CDR3 length: 14 residues. CDR1 and CDR2 from the germline V gene are SEHNR and FQNEAQ (reference sequence). The CDR3 DNA follows: TGTGCCAGCAGCTGGGGGGTCGGCAATCAGCCCCAGCATTTT. This gives the protein CASSWGVGNQPQHF.

This rearrangement joins TRBV7-7 to TRBJ2-5, with D possibly TRBD2 on 7 matching bases. The V and J ends lost 1 base and 0 bases respectively, with 15 bases between them. Germline V gene lookup returns CDR1 SSHAT and CDR2 FNYEAQ (reference sequence). The CDR3 runs 17 residues. The CDR3 DNA reads TGTGCCAGCAGCTTAGGTCTAACAGGGAGGGACCAAGAGACCCAGTACTTC. Translated, it gives CASSLGLTGRDQETQYF.

To note about this clone: Other DNA sequences in the sample encode the same CDR3. J is TRBJ2-3 and V is TRBV18, with 7 bases aligning to TRBD2. CDR3 length: 15 amino acids. After removal of 3 bases from V and 1 base from J, the junction contained 4 bases not matched to a gene. Germline CDR1 KGHSH, CDR2 LQKENI. The CDR3 sequence: CASSPSRGGTDTQYF. The CDR3 nucleotides are TGTGCCAGCTCACCTTCACGGGGGGGCACAGATACGCAGTATTTT.

This chain uses TRBV9 with TRBJ2-4, with 8 bases fitting TRBD1. Germline CDR1 reads SGDLS; CDR2 reads YYNGEE. The CDR3 extends over 16 amino acids. Losses at the gene ends were 3 bases for V and 3 bases for J; bases not matched to a gene: 8. CDR3: CASSAAPGTGKNIQYF. Here the CDR3 DNA reads TGTGCCAGCAGCGCAGCACCCGGGACAGGCAAAAACATTCAGTACTTC. The complete variable domain, with remaining parts taken from reference TRBV9 and TRBJ2-4, reads DSGVTQTPKHLITATGQRVTLRCSPRSGDLSVYWYQQSLDQGLQFLIQYYNGEERAKGNILERFSAQQFPDLHSELNLSSLELGDSALYFCASSAAPGTGKNIQYFGAGTRLSVL.

This clone has just one count. This rearrangement joins TRBV4-2 to TRBJ1-1; the match to TRBD1 covers 8 bases. Looked up from germline, CDR1 is LGHNA and CDR2 is YNFKEQ. The J segment lost 4 bases and the V segment lost 4 bases, leaving 14 bases of the junction unmatched. The CDR3 is made up of 17 amino acids. The CDR3 coding sequence is TGTGCCAGCAGCCTAAGAGTTCAGGGGGCGAGGAGCACTGAAGCTTTCTTT. This gives the protein CASSLRVQGARSTEAFF.

J is TRBJ2-2 and V is TRBV19; the D gene is possibly TRBD1 (5 bases). The germline CDR1 and CDR2 sequences are LNHDA and SQIVND (reference sequence). V lost 4 bases and J 5 bases, leaving 11 bases between the germline ends. The CDR3 has 14 residues. The CDR3 spells CASSSGHLTGELFF. In nucleotides, the CDR3 is TGTGCCAGTAGTAGTGGACACCTAACCGGGGAGCTGTTTTTT. The full variable domain, in which reference TRBV19 and TRBJ2-2 provide the parts outside the CDR3, is DGGITQSPKYLFRKEGQNVTLSCEQNLNHDAMYWYRQDPGQGLRLIYYSQIVNDFQKGDIAEGYSVSREKKESFPLTVTSAQKNPTAFYLCASSSGHLTGELFFGEGSRLTVL.

This chain connects TRBV7-2 to TRBJ2-1; a possible D gene is TRBD2 (5 bases). Trimming pared 5 bases from V and 10 bases from J, leaving 18 bases between. Germline V CDR1 and CDR2: SGHTA, FQGNSA. The CDR3 consists of 14 residues. The chain's CDR3 is CASSTGDPPGEQFF. Here the CDR3 DNA reads TGTGCCAGCAGCACCGGGGATCCCCCGGGAGAGCAGTTCTTC. The variable domain in full, with the rest retrieved from reference TRBV7-2 and TRBJ2-1, is GAGVSQSPSNKVTEKGKDVELRCDPISGHTALYWYRQSLGQGLEFLIYFQGNSAPDKSGLPSDRFSAERTGGSVSTLTIQRTQQEDSAVYLCASSTGDPPGEQFFGPGTRLTVL.

The J gene is TRBJ2-3, the V gene TRBV18; maybe TRBD1 (6 bases). The V end lost 3 bases, the J end lost 3 bases, and 16 bases lay between the germline ends. The CDR3 totals 16 residues. Germline CDR1 is KGHSH and CDR2 is LQKENI. DNA of the CDR3: TGTGCCAGCTCACCTAAATCATCCCAGGGGACAGATACGCAGTATTTT. Residues: CASSPKSSQGTDTQYF.

The V call is TRBV7-3, the J call TRBJ1-1; no clear D gene. V dropped 5 bases and J dropped 2 bases, with 9 bases sitting between them. The germline CDR1 and CDR2 sequences are SGHTA and FQGTGA. This CDR3 is built from 13 residues. CDR3 nucleotides: TGTGCCAGCAGCCGGGGAGTAAACACTGAAGCTTTCTTT. Protein sequence: CASSRGVNTEAFF.

This clone was counted only a few times. The rearrangement uses TRBV27 and TRBJ2-3; tentatively, D is TRBD2 (6 bases). Germline assignment: CDR1 MNHEY and CDR2 SMNVEV (reference sequence). The CDR3 consists of 15 residues. Trimming left V 2 bases short and J 4 bases short, with 13 bases between. The CDR3 loop reads CASSLAGREADTQYF. The CDR3, as DNA: TGTGCCAGCAGTTTAGCCGGCAGGGAGGCAGATACGCAGTATTTT.

This rearrangement joins TRBV7-3 to TRBJ2-3; D not resolved. The ends were cut back, 2 bases at V and 6 bases at J, with 9 bases in the middle. Germline V gene lookup returns CDR1 SGHTA and CDR2 FQGTGA. The length of the CDR3 is 13 residues. CDR3 DNA sequence: TGTGCCAGCAGCTTACACCCGAGGGATACGCAGTATTTT. It specifies CASSLHPRDTQYF.

This clone came up once. The genes are TRBV6-1 and TRBJ2-7; 8 bases are a match to TRBD1. CDR1 is MNHNS, CDR2 SASEGT, per germline. Trimming at V came to 3 bases and at J to 3 bases, leaving 7 bases not matched to a gene. This CDR3 comprises 15 residues. CDR3: CASSDADRAVYEQYF. The CDR3 coding sequence is TGTGCCAGCAGTGACGCGGACAGGGCGGTCTACGAGCAGTACTTC.